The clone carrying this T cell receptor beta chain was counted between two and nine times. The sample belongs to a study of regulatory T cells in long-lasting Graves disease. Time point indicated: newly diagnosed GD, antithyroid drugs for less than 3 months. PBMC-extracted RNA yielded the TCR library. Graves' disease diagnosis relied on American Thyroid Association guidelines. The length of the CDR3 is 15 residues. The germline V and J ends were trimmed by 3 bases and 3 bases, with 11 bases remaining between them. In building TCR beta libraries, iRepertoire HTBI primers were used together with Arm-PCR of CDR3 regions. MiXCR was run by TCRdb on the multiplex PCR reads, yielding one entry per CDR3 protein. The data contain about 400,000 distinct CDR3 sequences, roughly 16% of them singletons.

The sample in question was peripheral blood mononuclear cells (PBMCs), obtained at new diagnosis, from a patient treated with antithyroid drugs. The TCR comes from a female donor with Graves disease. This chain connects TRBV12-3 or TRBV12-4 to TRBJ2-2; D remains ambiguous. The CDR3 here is CASSFRVGDTGELFF. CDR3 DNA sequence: TGTGCCAGCAGTTTTAGGGTAGGCGACACCGGGGAGCTGTTTTTT.